This T cell receptor (beta chain) came from a study of blood T cell repertoires in COVID-19. Study in general: Samples came from the United States, Italy and Spain, spanning acute and convalescent COVID-19. Nucleic acid was either cDNA or gDNA, and it came from T cells, B-cell-depleted T cells, or PBMCs.

Per the original data handling: How many nucleated cells were present was estimated from reference gene primer amplification. TCRdb's copy holds only in-frame clones and misses some; the assay was immunoSEQ multiplex PCR. V, J and clone size reflect that table, while D and trimming were determined from the DNA. The data hold about 120,000 clones, with around 80% observed a single time. As concerns this clone: At one boundary the junction diverges from the germline segment, which might be a read error.

Germline CDR1 reads SNHLY; CDR2 reads FYNNEI. This CDR3 is built from 14 residues. The chain couples TRBV2 to TRBJ2-7; 10 positions match TRBD2. The TCR sequence derives from a man between 65 and 85 years old with acute or convalescent COVID-19. Sequencing was performed on peripheral blood. CDR3 DNA sequence: TGTGCCAGCAGTCAAGCGGGAGGGGCCTACGAGCAGTACTTC. It yields the protein CASSQAGGAYEQYF.